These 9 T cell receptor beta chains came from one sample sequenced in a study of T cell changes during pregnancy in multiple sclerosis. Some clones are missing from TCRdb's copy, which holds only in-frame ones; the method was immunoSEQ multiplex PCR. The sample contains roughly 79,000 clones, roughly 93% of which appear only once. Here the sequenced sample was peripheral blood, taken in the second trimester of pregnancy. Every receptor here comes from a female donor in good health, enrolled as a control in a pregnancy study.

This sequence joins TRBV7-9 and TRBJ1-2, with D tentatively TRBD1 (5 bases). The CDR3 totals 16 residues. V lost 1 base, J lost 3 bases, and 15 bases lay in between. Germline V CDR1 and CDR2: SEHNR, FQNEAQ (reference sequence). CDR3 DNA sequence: TGTGCCAGCAGCTTAGACGAAAGCAGGGTAGACTATGGCTACACCTTC. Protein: CASSLDESRVDYGYTF.

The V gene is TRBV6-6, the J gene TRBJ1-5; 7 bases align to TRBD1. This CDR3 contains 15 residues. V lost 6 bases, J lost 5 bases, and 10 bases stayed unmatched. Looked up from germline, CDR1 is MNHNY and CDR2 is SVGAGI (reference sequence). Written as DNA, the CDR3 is TGTGCCAGCAGCCACGACAGGGATGGTTATCAGCCCCAGCATTTT. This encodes CASSHDRDGYQPQHF.

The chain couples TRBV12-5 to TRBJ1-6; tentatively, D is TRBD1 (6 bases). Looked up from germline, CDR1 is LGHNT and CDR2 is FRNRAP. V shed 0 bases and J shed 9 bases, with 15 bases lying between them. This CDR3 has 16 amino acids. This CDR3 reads CASGLVVSGDGSPLHF. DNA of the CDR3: TGTGCTAGTGGTTTGGTAGTATCAGGGGACGGTTCACCCCTCCACTTT.

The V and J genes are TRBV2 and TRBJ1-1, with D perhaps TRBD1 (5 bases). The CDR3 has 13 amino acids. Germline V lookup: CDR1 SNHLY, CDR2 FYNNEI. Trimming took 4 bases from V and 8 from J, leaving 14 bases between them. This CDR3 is CASSAIKAGEAFF. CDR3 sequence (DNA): TGTGCCAGCAGTGCAATTAAAGCAGGGGAAGCTTTCTTT.

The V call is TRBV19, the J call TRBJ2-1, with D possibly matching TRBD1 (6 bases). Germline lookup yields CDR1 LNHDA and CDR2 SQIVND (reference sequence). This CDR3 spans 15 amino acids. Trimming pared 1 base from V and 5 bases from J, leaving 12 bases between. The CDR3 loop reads CASSIGNRENNEQFF. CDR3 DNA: TGTGCCAGTAGTATAGGGAACAGGGAGAACAATGAGCAGTTCTTC. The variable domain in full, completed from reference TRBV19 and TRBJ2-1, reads DGGITQSPKYLFRKEGQNVTLSCEQNLNHDAMYWYRQDPGQGLRLIYYSQIVNDFQKGDIAEGYSVSREKKESFPLTVTSAQKNPTAFYLCASSIGNRENNEQFFGPGTRLTVL.

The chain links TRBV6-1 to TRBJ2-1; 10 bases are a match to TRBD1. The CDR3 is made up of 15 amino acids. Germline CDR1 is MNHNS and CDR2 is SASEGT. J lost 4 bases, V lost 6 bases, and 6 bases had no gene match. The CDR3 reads CASSVDRGPYNEQFF. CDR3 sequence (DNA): TGTGCCAGCAGCGTTGACAGGGGGCCATACAATGAGCAGTTCTTC.

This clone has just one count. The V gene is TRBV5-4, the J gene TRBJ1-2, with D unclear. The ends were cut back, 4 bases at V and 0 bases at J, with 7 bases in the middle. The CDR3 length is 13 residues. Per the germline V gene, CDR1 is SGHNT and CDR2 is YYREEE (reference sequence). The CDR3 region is CASSTNTNYGYTF. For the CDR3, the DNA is TGTGCCAGCAGCACAAATACTAACTATGGCTACACCTTC.

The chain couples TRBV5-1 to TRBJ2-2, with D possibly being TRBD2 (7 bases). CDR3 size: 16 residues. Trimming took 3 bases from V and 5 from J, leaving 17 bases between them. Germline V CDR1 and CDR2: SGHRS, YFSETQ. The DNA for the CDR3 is TGCGCCAGCAGCTCCCGAGTGGGGGGGCAAACCGGGGAGCTGTTTTTT. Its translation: CASSSRVGGQTGELFF.

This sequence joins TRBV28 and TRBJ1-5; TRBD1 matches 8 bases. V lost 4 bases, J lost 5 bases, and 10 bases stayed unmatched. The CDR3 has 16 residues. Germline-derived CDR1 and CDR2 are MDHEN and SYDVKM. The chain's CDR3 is CASSYPSDRGYQPQHF. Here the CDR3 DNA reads TGTGCCAGCAGTTATCCATCCGACAGGGGCTATCAGCCCCAGCATTTT.